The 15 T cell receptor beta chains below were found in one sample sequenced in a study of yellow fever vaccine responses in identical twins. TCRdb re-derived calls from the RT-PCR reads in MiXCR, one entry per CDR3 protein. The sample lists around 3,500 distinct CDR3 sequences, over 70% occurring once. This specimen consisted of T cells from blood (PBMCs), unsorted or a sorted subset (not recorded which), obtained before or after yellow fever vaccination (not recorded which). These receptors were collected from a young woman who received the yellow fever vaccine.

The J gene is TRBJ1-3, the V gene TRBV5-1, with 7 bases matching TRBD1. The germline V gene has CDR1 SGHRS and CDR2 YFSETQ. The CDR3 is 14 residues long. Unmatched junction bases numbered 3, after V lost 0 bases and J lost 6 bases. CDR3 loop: CASSLGDSQNTIYF. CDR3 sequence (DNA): TGCGCCAGCAGCTTGGGGGACAGTCAAAACACCATATATTTT. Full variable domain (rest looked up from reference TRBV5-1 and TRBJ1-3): KAGVTQTPRYLIKTRGQQVTLSCSPISGHRSVSWYQQTPGQGLQFLFEYFSETQRNKGNFPGRFSGRQFSNSRSEMNVSTLELGDSALYLCASSLGDSQNTIYFGEGSWLTVV.

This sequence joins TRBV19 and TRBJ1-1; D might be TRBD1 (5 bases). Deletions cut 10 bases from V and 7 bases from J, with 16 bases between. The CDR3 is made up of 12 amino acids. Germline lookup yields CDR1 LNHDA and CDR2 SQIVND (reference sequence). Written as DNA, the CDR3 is TGTGCCACCCAAGGATGGGGGATTGAAGCTTTCTTT. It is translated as CATQGWGIEAFF.

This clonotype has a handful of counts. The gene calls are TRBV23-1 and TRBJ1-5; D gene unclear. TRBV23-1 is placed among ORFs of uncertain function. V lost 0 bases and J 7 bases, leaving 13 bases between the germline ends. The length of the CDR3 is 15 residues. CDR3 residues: CASSQSPGPQQPQHF. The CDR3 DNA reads TGCGCCAGCAGTCAATCGCCCGGGCCTCAACAGCCCCAGCATTTT.

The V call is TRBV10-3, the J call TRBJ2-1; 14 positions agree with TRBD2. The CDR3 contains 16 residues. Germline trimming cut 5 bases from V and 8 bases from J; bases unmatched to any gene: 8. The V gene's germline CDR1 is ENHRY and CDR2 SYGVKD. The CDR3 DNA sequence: TGTGCCATCAGTCACACCGGGACTAGCGGGAGAGATGAGCAGTTCTTC. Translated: CAISHTGTSGRDEQFF.

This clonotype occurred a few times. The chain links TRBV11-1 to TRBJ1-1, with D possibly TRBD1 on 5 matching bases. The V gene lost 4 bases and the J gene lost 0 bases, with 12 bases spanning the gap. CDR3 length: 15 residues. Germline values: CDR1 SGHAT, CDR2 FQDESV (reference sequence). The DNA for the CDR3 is TGTGCCAGCAGCTGGGGCCGGGTAATGAACACTGAAGCTTTCTTT. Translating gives CASSWGRVMNTEAFF.

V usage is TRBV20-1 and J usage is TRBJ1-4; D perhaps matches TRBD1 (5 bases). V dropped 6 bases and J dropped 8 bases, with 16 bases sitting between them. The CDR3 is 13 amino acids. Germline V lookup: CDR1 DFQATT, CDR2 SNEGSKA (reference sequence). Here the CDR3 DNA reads TGCAGTGCCAAACAGGTTGGATCCGAAAAACTGTTTTTT. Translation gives CSAKQVGSEKLFF.

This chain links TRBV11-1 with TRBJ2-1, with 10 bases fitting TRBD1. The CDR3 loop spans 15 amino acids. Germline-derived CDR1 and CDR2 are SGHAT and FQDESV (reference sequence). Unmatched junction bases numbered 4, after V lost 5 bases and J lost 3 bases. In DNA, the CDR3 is TGTGCCAGCAGCACCGGGACAGGGGACTACAATGAGCAGTTCTTC. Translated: CASSTGTGDYNEQFF.

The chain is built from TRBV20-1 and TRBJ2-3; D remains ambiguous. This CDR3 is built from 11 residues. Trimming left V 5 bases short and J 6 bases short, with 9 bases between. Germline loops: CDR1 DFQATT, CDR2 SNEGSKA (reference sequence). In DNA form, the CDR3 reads TGCAGTGCTCCCCAGAGGGATACGCAGTATTTT. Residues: CSAPQRDTQYF.

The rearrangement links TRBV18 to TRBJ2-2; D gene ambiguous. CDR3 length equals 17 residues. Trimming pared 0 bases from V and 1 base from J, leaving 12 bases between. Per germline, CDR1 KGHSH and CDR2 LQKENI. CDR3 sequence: CASSPPTLQRNTGELFF. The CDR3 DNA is TGTGCCAGCTCACCACCGACGTTACAGAGGAACACCGGGGAGCTGTTTTTT.

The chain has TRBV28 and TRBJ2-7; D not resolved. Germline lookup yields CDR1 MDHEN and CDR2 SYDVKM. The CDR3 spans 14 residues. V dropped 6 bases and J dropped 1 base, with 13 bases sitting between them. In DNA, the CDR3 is TGTGCCAGCAGGGCACGGATTTTATCCTACGAGCAGTACTTC. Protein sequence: CASRARILSYEQYF.

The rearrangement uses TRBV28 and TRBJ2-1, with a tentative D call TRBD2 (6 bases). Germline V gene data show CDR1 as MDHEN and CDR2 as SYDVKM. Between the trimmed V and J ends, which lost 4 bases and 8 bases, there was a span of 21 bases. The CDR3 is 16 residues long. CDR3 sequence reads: CASSSRLDGGADEQFF. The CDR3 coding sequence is TGTGCCAGCAGTTCTCGACTAGACGGAGGGGCGGATGAGCAGTTCTTC.

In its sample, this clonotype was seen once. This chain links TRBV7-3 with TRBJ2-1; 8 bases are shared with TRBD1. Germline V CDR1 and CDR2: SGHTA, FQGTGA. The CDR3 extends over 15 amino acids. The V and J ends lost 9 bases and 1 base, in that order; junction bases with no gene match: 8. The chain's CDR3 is CASSGTGVSYNEQFF. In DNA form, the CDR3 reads TGTGCCAGTTCGGGGACAGGCGTTTCCTACAATGAGCAGTTCTTC.

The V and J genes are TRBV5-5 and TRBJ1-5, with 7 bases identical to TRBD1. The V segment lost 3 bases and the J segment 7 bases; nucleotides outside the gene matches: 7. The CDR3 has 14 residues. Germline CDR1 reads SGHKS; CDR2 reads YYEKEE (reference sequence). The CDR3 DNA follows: TGTGCCAGCAGCTCTGACAGGGTGAGCCAGCCCCAGCATTTT. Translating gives CASSSDRVSQPQHF.

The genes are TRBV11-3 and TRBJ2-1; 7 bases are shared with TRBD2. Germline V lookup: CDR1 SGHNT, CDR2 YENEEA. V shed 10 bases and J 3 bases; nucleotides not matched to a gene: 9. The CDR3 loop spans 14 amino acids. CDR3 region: CATTRGGFYNEQFF. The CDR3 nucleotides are TGTGCCACCACTCGCGGGGGTTTCTACAATGAGCAGTTCTTC.

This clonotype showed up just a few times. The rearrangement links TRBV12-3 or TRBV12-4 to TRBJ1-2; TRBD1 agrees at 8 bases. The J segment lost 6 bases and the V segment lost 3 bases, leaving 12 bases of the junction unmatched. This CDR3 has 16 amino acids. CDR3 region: CASSFRRRTGRNGYTF. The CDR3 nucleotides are TGTGCCAGCAGTTTCCGCCGCCGGACAGGGCGTAATGGCTACACCTTC.